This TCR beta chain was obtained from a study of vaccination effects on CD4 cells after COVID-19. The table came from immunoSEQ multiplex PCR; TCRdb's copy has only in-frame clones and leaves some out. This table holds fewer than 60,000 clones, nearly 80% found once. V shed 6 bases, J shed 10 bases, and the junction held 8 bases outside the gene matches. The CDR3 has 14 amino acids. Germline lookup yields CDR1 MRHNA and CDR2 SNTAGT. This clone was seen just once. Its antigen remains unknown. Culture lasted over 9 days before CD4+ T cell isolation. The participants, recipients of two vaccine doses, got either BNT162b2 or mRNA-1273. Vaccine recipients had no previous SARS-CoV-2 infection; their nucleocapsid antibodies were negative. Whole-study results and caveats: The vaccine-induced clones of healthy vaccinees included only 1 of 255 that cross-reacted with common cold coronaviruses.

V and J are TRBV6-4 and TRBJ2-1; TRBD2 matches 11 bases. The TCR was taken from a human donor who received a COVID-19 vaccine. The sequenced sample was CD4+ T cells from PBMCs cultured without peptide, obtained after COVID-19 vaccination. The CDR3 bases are TGTGCCAGCAGCCCAGAGAGACTAGCGGGAGAGCAGTTCTTC. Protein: CASSPERLAGEQFF.